Listed here are 29 T cell receptor beta chains from one sample, sequenced in a study of blood T cell repertoires in COVID-19. TCRdb keeps only in-frame clones here, not all; method: immunoSEQ multiplex PCR. The table shows approximately 130,000 clones, with approximately 77% occurring only once. Sequencing was done on a sample of peripheral blood. The receptors were gathered from an elderly man with acute or convalescent COVID-19.

J is TRBJ1-2 and V is TRBV3-1 (or the pseudogene TRBV3-2), with 8 bases fitting TRBD1. Germline loops: CDR1 LGHDT, CDR2 YNNKEL (reference sequence). The CDR3 totals 16 residues. V was pared by 0 bases and J by 8 bases, with 11 bases of the junction left unmatched. The CDR3 sequence: CASSQEFETGAGGYTF. DNA for the CDR3: TGTGCCAGCAGCCAAGAATTCGAGACAGGGGCTGGGGGCTACACCTTC.

This clone was seen just once. This chain uses TRBV30 with TRBJ1-5; 7 bases align to TRBD1. This CDR3 has 13 amino acids. Germline V gene data show CDR1 as GTSNPN and CDR2 as SVGIG (reference sequence). V lost 3 bases to trimming and J lost 9 bases; unmatched junction nucleotides: 8. This chain's CDR3 is CAWSGQVGGPQHF. CDR3 in DNA: TGTGCCTGGAGCGGACAGGTGGGGGGGCCCCAGCATTTT.

The chain's CDR3 is CASSLVAGGSYEQYF. DNA of the CDR3: TGCGCCAGCAGCTTGGTGGCAGGGGGATCCTACGAGCAGTACTTC. V is TRBV5-1 and J is TRBJ2-7, with TRBD1 identical over 7 bases. Unmatched junction bases numbered 4, after V lost 0 bases and J lost 1 base. The CDR3 is made up of 15 amino acids. Germline-derived CDR1 and CDR2 are SGHRS and YFSETQ. The complete variable domain, with remaining parts taken from reference TRBV5-1 and TRBJ2-7, reads KAGVTQTPRYLIKTRGQQVTLSCSPISGHRSVSWYQQTPGQGLQFLFEYFSETQRNKGNFPGRFSGRQFSNSRSEMNVSTLELGDSALYLCASSLVAGGSYEQYFGPGTRLTVT.

The V and J genes are TRBV3-1 (or the pseudogene TRBV3-2) and TRBJ2-7; 10 nucleotides align to TRBD1. From germline, CDR1 is LGHDT and CDR2 YNNKEL (reference sequence). The CDR3 totals 18 residues. The trim removed 2 bases at V and 0 bases at J, leaving 10 bases unmatched. The CDR3 reads CASSQTTRQGAVSYEQYF. The CDR3 DNA is TGTGCCAGCAGCCAAACCACTAGACAGGGGGCCGTCTCCTACGAGCAGTACTTC.

The rearrangement links TRBV2 to TRBJ2-5; 7 nucleotides agree with TRBD1. This CDR3 is built from 15 residues. The V gene end was trimmed by 7 bases and the J gene end by 2 bases; junction bases not matched to a gene: 10. CDR1 SNHLY and CDR2 FYNNEI come from the germline V gene. The CDR3 reads CASKNYGTAQETQYF. The CDR3 bases are TGTGCCAGCAAAAATTACGGGACAGCTCAAGAGACCCAGTACTTC.

This sequence joins TRBV19 and TRBJ2-2; D is unclear. Deletions cut 2 bases from V and 2 bases from J, with 6 bases between. The CDR3 consists of 14 residues. Germline V gene data show CDR1 as LNHDA and CDR2 as SQIVND (reference sequence). The CDR3 is CASSITANTGELFF. In DNA, the CDR3 is TGTGCCAGTAGTATAACAGCTAACACCGGGGAGCTGTTTTTT. Filled out from reference TRBV19 and TRBJ2-2, the complete variable domain reads DGGITQSPKYLFRKEGQNVTLSCEQNLNHDAMYWYRQDPGQGLRLIYYSQIVNDFQKGDIAEGYSVSREKKESFPLTVTSAQKNPTAFYLCASSITANTGELFFGEGSRLTVL.

In DNA, the CDR3 is TGTGCCAGCAGTCTCCCCGGGACTCGCGTCGAGCAGTACTTC. Translating it yields CASSLPGTRVEQYF. The genes are TRBV28 and TRBJ2-7, with D tentatively TRBD2 (6 bases). The germline V and J ends were trimmed by 5 bases and 6 bases, with 17 bases remaining between them. Per the germline V gene, CDR1 is MDHEN and CDR2 is SYDVKM. The CDR3 is made up of 14 amino acids.

V gene TRBV18 combines with J gene TRBJ2-7; 8 bases align to TRBD2. This CDR3 has 13 amino acids. Germline assignment: CDR1 KGHSH and CDR2 LQKENI. V dropped 6 bases and J dropped 6; count of bases not matched to a gene: 7. In DNA form, the CDR3 reads TGTGCCAGCTCCCCCCGGGAGGGGCTCGAGCAGTACTTC. It encodes CASSPREGLEQYF.

The rearrangement joins TRBV7-2 to TRBJ2-6; a weak D match, TRBD1 (6 bases). CDR3 length equals 18 residues. Trimming left V 2 bases short and J 2 bases short, with 16 bases between. Looked up from germline, CDR1 is SGHTA and CDR2 is FQGNSA. The CDR3 DNA reads as TGTGCCAGCAGCTTAATCCCGACAGGATCTGCTGGGGCCAACGTCCTGACTTTC. It is translated as CASSLIPTGSAGANVLTF.

The gene calls are TRBV10-3 and TRBJ1-1; weak D call: TRBD1 (5 bases). CDR3 length: 14 residues. Trimming removed 2 bases at V and 6 bases at J, with 13 bases between. Per the germline V gene, CDR1 is ENHRY and CDR2 is SYGVKD. CDR3 in amino acids: CAISEPAGTSEAFF. CDR3 in DNA: TGTGCCATCAGTGAGCCCGCGGGGACTTCTGAAGCTTTCTTT.

The chain employs TRBV5-6 and TRBJ2-1; possibly TRBD1 for D (6 bases). Germline loops: CDR1 SGHDT, CDR2 YYEEEE. This CDR3 has 15 amino acids. Trimming took 0 bases from V and 4 from J, leaving 11 bases between them. The CDR3 DNA sequence: TGTGCCAGCAGCTTGGGGCAGGGGAAATACAATGAGCAGTTCTTC. Translated, it gives CASSLGQGKYNEQFF. Complete variable domain (other parts from reference TRBV5-6 and TRBJ2-1): DAGVTQSPTHLIKTRGQQVTLRCSPKSGHDTVSWYQQALGQGPQFIFQYYEEEERQRGNFPDRFSGHQFPNYSSELNVNALLLGDSALYLCASSLGQGKYNEQFFGPGTRLTVL.

The rearrangement links TRBV30 to TRBJ2-5; a weak D match, TRBD2 (5 bases). The CDR3 has 13 residues. Germline V gene lookup returns CDR1 GTSNPN and CDR2 SVGIG (reference sequence). Trimming took 3 bases from V and 2 from J, leaving 10 bases between them. The CDR3 loop is CAWSRGKQETQYF. The DNA of the CDR3 is TGTGCCTGGAGCCGAGGGAAACAAGAGACCCAGTACTTC. Based on the CDR3 plus reference TRBV30 and TRBJ2-5, the full variable domain is SQTIHQWPATLVQPVGSPLSLECTVEGTSNPNLYWYRQAAGRGLQLLFYSVGIGQISSEVPQNLSASRPQDRQFILSSKKLLLSDSGFYLCAWSRGKQETQYFGPGTRLLVL.

This sequence joins TRBV5-6 and TRBJ2-5, with D uncertain. V gave up 1 base and J gave up 5 bases, with 6 bases separating them. CDR1 is SGHDT and CDR2 is YYEEEE in the germline V gene. The CDR3 consists of 12 residues. CDR3 amino acids: CASSLYMETQYF. CDR3 DNA: TGTGCCAGCAGCTTGTATATGGAGACCCAGTACTTC.

The V and J genes are TRBV7-9 and TRBJ2-2; TRBD2 aligns across 10 bases. The germline gives CDR1 SEHNR, CDR2 FQNEAQ (reference sequence). The CDR3 is 17 amino acids. V was clipped by 7 bases and J by 0 bases; unmatched bases: 8. In nucleotides, the CDR3 is TGTGCCAGCAAAAAGTTAACTAGCGGGACGAACACCGGGGAGCTGTTTTTT. Encoded protein: CASKKLTSGTNTGELFF.

This sequence joins TRBV5-1 and TRBJ1-5, with 10 bases that match TRBD1. The V gene's germline CDR1 is SGHRS and CDR2 YFSETQ. The CDR3 runs to 17 residues. The V segment lost 4 bases and the J segment 0 bases; nucleotides outside the gene matches: 7. CDR3 DNA: TGCGCCAGCAGCGGCGGGACAGGGGAAAATAGCAATCAGCCCCAGCATTTT. It codes for CASSGGTGENSNQPQHF.

This clone was detected once. CDR3 sequence (DNA): TGTGCCAGCAGTGAAGAATCAGGGGTCCCCAGGTCAAACACTGAAGCTTTCTTT. This translates into CASSEESGVPRSNTEAFF. J is TRBJ1-1 and V is TRBV2, with a tentative D call TRBD1 (6 bases). Germline-derived CDR1 and CDR2 are SNHLY and FYNNEI. This CDR3 is 18 amino acids long. Trimming pared 1 base from V and 2 bases from J, leaving 20 bases between.

The V call is TRBV5-1, the J call TRBJ2-3; D is perhaps TRBD1 (6 bases). CDR3 size: 16 residues. Germline V CDR1 and CDR2: SGHRS, YFSETQ. V was cut by 4 bases and J by 2 bases, with 17 bases left in between. DNA for the CDR3: TGCGCCAGCAGCCCCCAGGTGGGGGCGTTCACAGATACGCAGTATTTT. Protein sequence: CASSPQVGAFTDTQYF.

This chain links TRBV18 with TRBJ2-1, with 10 bases identical to TRBD1. V trimming: 3 bases; J trimming: 7 bases; junction bases outside the gene matches: 6. CDR3 length: 15 amino acids. CDR1 and CDR2 (germline): KGHSH, LQKENI. CDR3 bases: TGTGCCAGCTCACCCCCTGGACAGGGGGGGAATGAGCAGTTCTTC. Translating gives CASSPPGQGGNEQFF.

This sequence joins TRBV5-4 and TRBJ2-2, with D unclear. Trimming removed 0 bases from V and 4 bases from J, with 7 bases in between. CDR3 length: 14 amino acids. Looked up from germline, CDR1 is SGHNT and CDR2 is YYREEE (reference sequence). Written as DNA, the CDR3 is TGTGCCAGCAGCTTGGTGGCCCCCACCGGGGAGCTGTTTTTT. Amino acid sequence: CASSLVAPTGELFF. Filled out from reference TRBV5-4 and TRBJ2-2, the complete variable domain reads ETGVTQSPTHLIKTRGQQVTLRCSSQSGHNTVSWYQQALGQGPQFIFQYYREEENGRGNFPPRFSGLQFPNYSSELNVNALELDDSALYLCASSLVAPTGELFFGEGSRLTVL.

The chain recombines TRBV5-1 with TRBJ2-1; 12 positions agree with TRBD2. Germline trimming cut 4 bases from V and 6 bases from J; bases unmatched to any gene: 11. The CDR3 is 17 amino acids. Germline V gives CDR1 SGHRS, CDR2 YFSETQ. The CDR3 loop is CASSRTSGGFGVNEQFF. The CDR3, as DNA: TGCGCCAGCAGCCGAACTAGCGGGGGGTTCGGCGTCAATGAGCAGTTCTTC.

V is TRBV6-2 or TRBV6-3 and J is TRBJ1-1; 10 positions agree with TRBD1. Germline loops: CDR1 MNHEY, CDR2 SVGEGT. The CDR3 sequence is 15 residues long. V was clipped by 6 bases and J by 6 bases; unmatched bases: 10. The CDR3 DNA reads as TGTGCCAGCAGCAAACTGGGACAGGGGATGGCTGAAGCTTTCTTT. Its translation: CASSKLGQGMAEAFF.

The rearrangement uses TRBV28 and TRBJ2-3; 10 bases are shared with TRBD2. Germline loops: CDR1 MDHEN, CDR2 SYDVKM. CDR3 length: 14 residues. Trimming took 4 bases from V and 8 from J; bases not matched to a gene: 6. CDR3 region: CASSSLAGGGTQYF. The CDR3, as DNA: TGTGCCAGCAGTTCCTTAGCGGGGGGCGGTACGCAGTATTTT.

This chain joins TRBV2 and TRBJ1-4; D possibly corresponds to TRBD1 (5 bases). This CDR3 comprises 14 residues. With 6 bases removed from V and 0 bases from J, the gap between germline ends came to 8 bases. Germline values: CDR1 SNHLY, CDR2 FYNNEI. CDR3 nucleotide sequence: TGTGCCAGCAGCCAGGGTGCAACTAATGAAAAACTGTTTTTT. This codes for CASSQGATNEKLFF.

The chain carries TRBV7-2 and TRBJ1-6, with D hard to call. The CDR3 contains 14 residues. The V gene lost 5 bases and the J gene lost 9 bases, with 14 bases spanning the gap. The germline CDR1 and CDR2 sequences are SGHTA and FQGNSA. The CDR3 bases are TGTGCCAGCAGCCAGGACGGGGATATTTCACCCCTCCACTTT. This gives the protein CASSQDGDISPLHF.

This clone has only one observation. CDR3 DNA sequence: TGTGCCAGCAGCCCCGCCTACAACACCGGGGAGCTGTTTTTT. Translating gives CASSPAYNTGELFF. V usage is TRBV3-1 (or the pseudogene TRBV3-2) and J usage is TRBJ2-2, with D unclear. Germline assignment: CDR1 LGHDT and CDR2 YNNKEL (reference sequence). The V end was cut by 4 bases, the J end by 2 bases, with 8 bases between. The CDR3 spans 14 residues.

This clone was seen more than once but under ten times. The chain combines TRBV5-1 with TRBJ2-7; no reliable D call. The CDR3 totals 15 residues. The germline V gene has CDR1 SGHRS and CDR2 YFSETQ. Trimming stripped 0 bases from V and 6 bases from J, with 16 bases between. CDR3 nucleotide sequence: TGCGCCAGCAGCTTGGCGGGTACGACCCGGTCCGAGCAGTACTTC. Encoded protein: CASSLAGTTRSEQYF.

V gene TRBV5-1 combines with J gene TRBJ2-2; the match to TRBD1 covers 10 bases. Germline V gene sequence: CDR1 SGHRS, CDR2 YFSETQ. The CDR3 runs 16 residues. V dropped 3 bases and J dropped 3; count of bases not matched to a gene: 5. The chain's CDR3 is CASSWEGTGDTGELFF. The CDR3 nucleotides are TGCGCCAGCAGCTGGGAGGGGACAGGGGACACCGGGGAGCTGTTTTTT.

The chain is built from TRBV30 and TRBJ1-3, with TRBD1 as a possible D gene (5 bases). The germline V and J ends were trimmed by 2 bases and 0 bases, with 11 bases remaining between them. This CDR3 comprises 15 residues. Germline CDR1 GTSNPN, CDR2 SVGIG (reference sequence). This chain's CDR3 is CAWSQTARSGNTIYF. CDR3 DNA sequence: TGTGCCTGGAGTCAGACAGCGCGCTCTGGAAACACCATATATTTT.

The genes are TRBV18 and TRBJ2-3; tentative D call: TRBD2 (6 bases). Trimming left V 5 bases short and J 1 base short, with 16 bases between. Germline CDR1 and CDR2: KGHSH and LQKENI. The CDR3 runs 16 residues. CDR3 region: CASSSGTQRRTDTQYF. DNA for the CDR3: TGTGCCAGCTCATCAGGGACTCAGCGGCGCACAGATACGCAGTATTTT.